This entry lists 31 T cell receptor beta chains sequenced from one sample in a study of identical twins. TCRdb re-analysed the 5' RACE reads in MiXCR, keeping a single row per CDR3 protein. The data show about 720,000 distinct CDR3 sequences, with 8.6% seen just once and roughly 0.9% held by the top ten. Separately, the same data were catalogued under a study of yellow fever vaccine responses in identical twins.

Sequenced material: PBMCs. These TCRs come from a woman under 30 in good health.

The chain employs TRBV3-1 and TRBJ1-5; D unclear. The V gene lost 4 bases and the J gene lost 8 bases, with 15 bases spanning the gap. This CDR3 spans 14 amino acids. Germline assignment: CDR1 LGHDT and CDR2 YNNKEL (reference sequence). The DNA of the CDR3 is TGTGCCAGCAGCCCCAGTTTAATTGGGGAGCCCCAGCATTTT. Amino acid sequence: CASSPSLIGEPQHF.

This clonotype was found a few times. The chain combines TRBV6-2 or TRBV6-3 with TRBJ2-5; D is perhaps TRBD2 (6 bases). This CDR3 is 14 amino acids long. The germline gives CDR1 MNHEY, CDR2 SVGEGT. Trimming removed 8 bases at V and 1 base at J, with 14 bases between. The CDR3 nucleotides are TGTGCCAGCTCTTTAGGGACTTCCCAAGAGACCCAGTACTTC. Encoded protein: CASSLGTSQETQYF.

This clonotype occurred many times. The chain combines TRBV5-6 with TRBJ2-3, with TRBD2 identical over 7 bases. The length of the CDR3 is 17 residues. The V segment lost 1 base and the J segment 2 bases; nucleotides outside the gene matches: 10. CDR1 SGHDT and CDR2 YYEEEE come from the germline V gene. DNA for the CDR3: TGTGCCAGCAGCTTGTCAGGTATCCTAGCGGTCACAGATACGCAGTATTTT. Its translation is CASSLSGILAVTDTQYF.

This clonotype was seen repeatedly, ten times or more. V and J are TRBV5-1 and TRBJ2-1, with 9 bases identical to TRBD1. Germline V gene data show CDR1 as SGHRS and CDR2 as YFSETQ. The trim removed 4 bases at V and 6 bases at J, leaving 2 bases unmatched. This CDR3 region has 13 residues. DNA for the CDR3: TGCGCCAGCAGCGGGACAGGGTCCAATGAGCAGTTCTTC. Translation gives CASSGTGSNEQFF.

This rearrangement joins TRBV3-1 to TRBJ2-1; no reliable D call. V shed 3 bases and J shed 2 bases, with 11 bases lying between them. The germline CDR1 and CDR2 sequences are LGHDT and YNNKEL (reference sequence). The CDR3 sequence is 15 residues long. CDR3 in DNA: TGTGCCAGCAGCCACACGGAGTACCCCTACAATGAGCAGTTCTTC. Residues: CASSHTEYPYNEQFF.

The rearrangement joins TRBV7-9 to TRBJ2-7; 8 bases are shared with TRBD1. There are 13 residues in the CDR3. Germline-derived CDR1 and CDR2 are SEHNR and FQNEAQ (reference sequence). J lost 2 bases, V lost 10 bases, and 7 bases had no gene match. CDR3 in DNA: TGTGCCACTTCGGACAGGGCAACCTACGAGCAGTACTTC. Translation gives CATSDRATYEQYF.

This clonotype was recorded at least ten times. CDR3 in amino acids: CASSQDYGYTF. The CDR3 DNA sequence: TGTGCCAGCAGTCAGGACTATGGCTACACCTTC. This chain joins TRBV4-2 and TRBJ1-2; no definite D call. The CDR3 is 11 amino acids. Germline CDR1 is LGHNA and CDR2 is YNFKEQ. V was pared by 6 bases and J by 3 bases, with 5 bases between.

In its sample, this clonotype was seen many times. The chain uses TRBV5-1 and TRBJ2-1, with TRBD2 matching over 16 bases. The length of the CDR3 is 21 residues. With V trimmed by 2 bases and J by 0 bases, 11 bases remained unmatched. CDR1 and CDR2 (germline): SGHRS, YFSETQ. The CDR3 protein is CASSLGPPGLAGGPSYNEQFF. CDR3 bases: TGCGCCAGCAGCTTAGGACCCCCGGGACTAGCGGGAGGGCCCTCCTACAATGAGCAGTTCTTC.

This clonotype has just a few counts. The V call is TRBV29-1, the J call TRBJ2-7; 9 positions agree with TRBD1. Germline CDR1 and CDR2: SQVTM and ANQGSEA. J gave up 3 bases and V 7 bases, and 13 bases lay outside the gene matches. This CDR3 is built from 15 residues. CDR3 protein: CSGALGTGRLYEQYF. CDR3 nucleotides: TGCAGCGGCGCCCTGGGGACAGGGCGACTCTACGAGCAGTACTTC.

This clonotype was seen only once. The CDR3: CATSEATSEETQYF. The CDR3 DNA follows: TGTGCCACCAGTGAGGCTACCTCCGAAGAGACCCAGTACTTC. This chain uses TRBV24-1 with TRBJ2-5; D is unclear. V was cut by 4 bases and J by 3 bases, with 11 bases left in between. CDR1 is KGHDR and CDR2 is SFDVKD in the germline V gene. The CDR3 is 14 residues long.

The rearrangement links TRBV6-1 to TRBJ1-1; 7 nucleotides align to TRBD1. The CDR3 sequence is 14 residues long. CDR1 is MNHNS and CDR2 is SASEGT in the germline V gene. The trim removed 7 bases at V and 4 bases at J, leaving 9 bases unmatched. The DNA for the CDR3 is TGTGCCAGCAAAGCTGGGGGACAGATCACTGAAGCTTTCTTT. Translating it yields CASKAGGQITEAFF.

This clonotype was seen more than once but under ten times. This chain links TRBV6-1 with TRBJ2-7, with TRBD1 identical over 7 bases. In germline, CDR1 is MNHNS, CDR2 SASEGT. The CDR3 consists of 16 residues. V shed 6 bases, J shed 0 bases, and the junction held 11 bases outside the gene matches. The CDR3 DNA sequence: TGTGCCAGCAGACCCCTCGACAGGGTAGTCTCCTACGAGCAGTACTTC. This encodes CASRPLDRVVSYEQYF.

This clonotype was seen many times. The chain joins TRBV12-3 or TRBV12-4 to TRBJ2-1; TRBD2 might be the D (7 bases). V was shortened by 7 bases and J by 8 bases, with 18 bases between the two germline ends. This CDR3 has 14 amino acids. The CDR3 sequence: CASILGGGFDEQFF. CDR3 nucleotides: TGTGCCAGCATCCTAGGGGGGGGCTTCGATGAGCAGTTCTTC.

This clonotype was seen more than once but under ten times. This chain uses TRBV4-2 with TRBJ1-2; 7 nucleotides match TRBD1. The germline gives CDR1 LGHNA, CDR2 YNFKEQ. V lost 2 bases to trimming and J lost 8 bases; unmatched junction nucleotides: 5. CDR3 size: 13 residues. The CDR3 spells CASSQNRGGGYTF. The CDR3 DNA sequence: TGTGCCAGCAGCCAAAACAGGGGTGGAGGCTACACCTTC.

This clonotype was seen a few times. The DNA for the CDR3 is TGCGCCAGCAGCCAACACCTTTTCCGTACTAGCGGGAGATACAATGAGCAGTTCTTC. It encodes CASSQHLFRTSGRYNEQFF. The V and J genes are TRBV4-3 and TRBJ2-1; 11 bases are shared with TRBD2. This CDR3 spans 19 amino acids. Germline lookup yields CDR1 LGHNA and CDR2 YSLEER. The junction had 13 bases not matched to a gene; V was cut back by 2 bases and J by 4 bases.

This clonotype was observed a handful of times. The CDR3 is CASSRGGYGELFF. The DNA of the CDR3 is TGTGCCAGCAGCCGGGGGGGGTACGGGGAGCTGTTTTTT. This rearrangement joins TRBV2 to TRBJ2-2; 8 nucleotides line up with TRBD2. The germline V gene has CDR1 SNHLY and CDR2 FYNNEI. Trimming cost V 6 bases and J 7 bases; bases outside gene matches: 4. The CDR3 is 13 amino acids.

This clonotype has more than one count but fewer than ten. The V and J genes are TRBV6-2 or TRBV6-3 and TRBJ2-7; D not certain. V was trimmed by 6 bases and J by 0 bases, leaving 12 bases between them. Germline values: CDR1 MNHEY, CDR2 SVGEGT. The CDR3 loop spans 14 amino acids. CDR3 nucleotides: TGTGCCAGCAGGGATCCTCCGAGCTCCTACGAGCAGTACTTC. It yields the protein CASRDPPSSYEQYF.

This clonotype was counted between two and nine times. The chain carries TRBV18 and TRBJ1-1; unclear D gene. The germline gives CDR1 KGHSH, CDR2 LQKENI. V dropped 2 bases and J dropped 3 bases, with 7 bases sitting between them. This CDR3 spans 13 amino acids. CDR3 sequence (DNA): TGTGCCAGCTCACCAAGCGGGTACACTGAAGCTTTCTTT. This encodes CASSPSGYTEAFF.

This clonotype came up a few times. This chain links TRBV12-3 or TRBV12-4 with TRBJ2-2, with D possibly TRBD2 on 6 matching bases. Trimming shortened V by 2 bases and J by 4 bases, and 11 bases separated the two germline ends. CDR3 size: 15 residues. The CDR3 nucleotides are TGTGCCAGCAGTTTAATATCGGGAGCCACCGGGGAGCTGTTTTTT. Translating it yields CASSLISGATGELFF.

This clonotype was seen many times. The rearrangement joins TRBV27 to TRBJ2-7; a possible D gene is TRBD2 (5 bases). CDR1 is MNHEY and CDR2 is SMNVEV in the germline V gene (reference sequence). This CDR3 is 13 amino acids long. V lost 2 bases, J lost 0 bases, and 5 bases lay in between. CDR3 loop: CASSLRDSYEQYF. The DNA of the CDR3 is TGTGCCAGCAGTTTACGGGACTCCTACGAGCAGTACTTC.

This clonotype was seen a single time. The chain combines TRBV7-3 with TRBJ2-2; a weak D match, TRBD1 (5 bases). Trimming took 2 bases from V and 7 from J, leaving 11 bases between them. Germline CDR1 reads SGHTA; CDR2 reads FQGTGA. The CDR3 sequence is 14 residues long. CDR3 DNA sequence: TGTGCCAGCAGCTTAGGGGCGATAGGCGGGGAGCTGTTTTTT. It encodes CASSLGAIGGELFF.

V is TRBV24-1 and J is TRBJ1-5; 10 bases agree with TRBD1. Germline loops: CDR1 KGHDR, CDR2 SFDVKD. This CDR3 has 15 amino acids. The ends lost 4 bases at V and 7 bases at J; junction bases unmatched: 6. Here the CDR3 DNA reads TGTGCCACCAGTGACCCGGGACAGGGGAGGCAGCCCCAGCATTTT. Its translation: CATSDPGQGRQPQHF.

This clonotype was seen more than once but under ten times. J is TRBJ2-5 and V is TRBV18, with D hard to call. Germline CDR1 KGHSH, CDR2 LQKENI. V lost 4 bases and J lost 5, with 11 bases in between. The CDR3 sequence is 13 residues long. CDR3 bases: TGTGCCAGCTCACTACAACCCAGGGAGACCCAGTACTTC. This sequence encodes CASSLQPRETQYF.

The table lists this clonotype with a count of one. A junction end diverges from the germline sequence, so it may reflect a read error. This chain joins TRBV14 and TRBJ2-1; 8 bases are shared with TRBD2. This CDR3 has 15 residues. Per the germline V gene, CDR1 is SGHDN and CDR2 is FVKESK. The CDR3 DNA reads TGTGCCAGCAGCCCCGGGACTAGGCTCTACAATGAGCAGCTCTTC. It translates to CASSPGTRLYNEQLF. Filled out from reference TRBV14 and TRBJ2-1, the complete variable domain reads EAGVTQFPSHSVIEKGQTVTLRCDPISGHDNLYWYRRVMGKEIKFLLHFVKESKQDESGMPNNRFLAERTGGTYSTLKVQPAELEDSGVYFCASSPGTRLYNEQLFGPGTRLTVL.

The V and J genes are TRBV14 and TRBJ1-2; D might be TRBD1 (5 bases). Germline V gives CDR1 SGHDN, CDR2 FVKESK. V was pared by 4 bases and J by 3 bases, with 6 bases between. This CDR3 contains 12 residues. CDR3 sequence reads: CASSRDYYGYTF. In DNA form, the CDR3 reads TGTGCCAGCAGCCGGGACTACTATGGCTACACCTTC.

This clonotype was observed a few times. The chain joins TRBV27 to TRBJ2-2; D assignment may be TRBD1 or TRBD2 (6 bases each). This CDR3 comprises 17 residues. V was cut by 3 bases and J by 0 bases, with 14 bases left in between. Germline V gene data show CDR1 as MNHEY and CDR2 as SMNVEV (reference sequence). CDR3 DNA sequence: TGTGCCAGCAGTTTTAGGTGGGGGGCCCCGAACACCGGGGAGCTGTTTTTT. This sequence encodes CASSFRWGAPNTGELFF.

This clonotype was counted many times. This chain connects TRBV27 to TRBJ2-1; D is unclear. V was clipped by 7 bases and J by 2 bases, with 12 bases between them. The CDR3 covers 14 residues. CDR1 MNHEY and CDR2 SMNVEV come from the germline V gene (reference sequence). CDR3 in DNA: TGTGCCAGCATCCGATCCTCGGCCTACAATGAGCAGTTCTTC. It yields the protein CASIRSSAYNEQFF.

This clonotype was counted many times. V and J are TRBV7-9 and TRBJ2-5, with no clear D. This CDR3 spans 14 amino acids. The V end was cut by 0 bases, the J end by 5 bases, with 10 bases between. From germline, CDR1 is SEHNR and CDR2 FQNEAQ (reference sequence). CDR3 protein: CASSLAPRVETQYF. As DNA, the CDR3 is TGTGCCAGCAGCTTAGCCCCCCGCGTGGAGACCCAGTACTTC.

This chain links TRBV12-3 or TRBV12-4 with TRBJ2-1, with D unresolved. V lost 6 bases and J 8 bases, leaving 11 bases between the germline ends. This CDR3 region has 12 residues. The CDR3 sequence is CASRAWMDEQFF. The CDR3 coding sequence is TGTGCCAGCAGGGCCTGGATGGATGAGCAGTTCTTC.

The sample holds many counts of this clonotype. The rearrangement joins TRBV20-1 to TRBJ2-7, with 8 bases lining up with TRBD2. The V gene's germline CDR1 is DFQATT and CDR2 SNEGSKA (reference sequence). The CDR3 extends over 14 amino acids. Trimming cost V 0 bases and J 2 bases; bases outside gene matches: 3. DNA of the CDR3: TGCAGTGCTAGAGACGCGGGGGGTGCCTACGAGCAGTACTTC. Protein sequence: CSARDAGGAYEQYF.

This clonotype appeared many times. V is TRBV24-1 and J is TRBJ2-4; 8 bases map to TRBD1. With V trimmed by 3 bases and J by 8 bases, 5 bases remained unmatched. From germline, CDR1 is KGHDR and CDR2 SFDVKD. This CDR3 is 14 amino acids long. The CDR3 here is CATSDPGGRDIQYF. The DNA of the CDR3 is TGTGCCACCAGTGATCCAGGGGGCAGGGACATTCAGTACTTC.